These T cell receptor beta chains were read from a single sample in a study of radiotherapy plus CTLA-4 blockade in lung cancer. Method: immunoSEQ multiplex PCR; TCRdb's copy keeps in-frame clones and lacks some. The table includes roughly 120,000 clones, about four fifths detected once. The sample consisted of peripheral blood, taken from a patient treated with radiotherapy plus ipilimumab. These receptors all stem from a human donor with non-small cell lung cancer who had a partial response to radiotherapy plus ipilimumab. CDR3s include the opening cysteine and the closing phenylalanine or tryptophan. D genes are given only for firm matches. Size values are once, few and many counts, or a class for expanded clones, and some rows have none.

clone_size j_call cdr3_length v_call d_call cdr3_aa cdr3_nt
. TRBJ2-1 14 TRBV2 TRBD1 CASSPRTGYNEQFF TGTGCCAGCAGTCCCCGGACAGGTTACAATGAGCAGTTCTTC
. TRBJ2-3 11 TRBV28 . CASSFGGTQYF TGTGCCAGCAGTTTCGGGGGTACGCAGTATTTT
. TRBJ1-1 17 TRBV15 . CATSHRQGYPMNTEAFF TGTGCCACCAGCCATCGTCAGGGGTACCCTATGAACACTGAAGCTTTCTTT
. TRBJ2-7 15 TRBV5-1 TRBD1 CASSKGGQGTYEQYF TGCGCCAGCAGCAAGGGGGGACAGGGGACCTACGAGCAGTACTTC
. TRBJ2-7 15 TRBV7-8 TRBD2 CASTHLAGGPIEQYF TGTGCCAGCACCCACCTAGCGGGAGGACCAATCGAGCAGTACTTC
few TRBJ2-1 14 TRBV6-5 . CASSDRGGAGEQFF TGTGCCAGCAGTGACCGTGGGGGAGCGGGTGAGCAGTTCTTC
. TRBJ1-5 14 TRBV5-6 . CASSAGTHNQPQHF TGTGCCAGCAGCGCCGGGACACATAATCAGCCCCAGCATTTT
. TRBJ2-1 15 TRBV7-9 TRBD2 CASSQGLAVSNEQFF TGTGCCAGCAGCCAGGGACTAGCGGTATCCAATGAGCAGTTCTTC
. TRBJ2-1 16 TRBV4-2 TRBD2 CASSQESAGVYNEQFF TGTGCCAGCAGCCAAGAATCAGCGGGAGTCTACAATGAGCAGTTCTTC
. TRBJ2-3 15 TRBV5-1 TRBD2 CASSRLAGSTDTQYF TGCGCCAGCAGCAGACTAGCGGGAAGCACAGATACGCAGTATTTT
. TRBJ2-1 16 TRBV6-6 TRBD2 CASSYQIGTSANEQFF TGTGCCAGCAGTTATCAAATAGGGACTAGCGCCAATGAGCAGTTCTTC
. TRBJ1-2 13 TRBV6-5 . CASRLPEGIGYTF TGTGCCAGCAGGCTACCGGAGGGGATCGGCTACACCTTC
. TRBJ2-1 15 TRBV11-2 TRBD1 CASSLGGGAYNEQFF TGTGCCAGCAGCTTAGGAGGGGGCGCTTACAATGAGCAGTTCTTC
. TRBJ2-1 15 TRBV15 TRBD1 CATSREPDRVNEQFF TGTGCCACCAGCAGGGAACCGGACAGGGTCAATGAGCAGTTCTTC
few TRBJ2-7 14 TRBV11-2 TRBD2 CASSFSGQYYEQYF TGTGCCAGCAGCTTTAGCGGGCAGTACTACGAGCAGTACTTC
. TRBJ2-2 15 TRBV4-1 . CASSQGGLGGRELFF TGCGCCAGCAGCCAAGGGGGACTAGGGGGCCGGGAGCTGTTTTTT